Listed below are T cell receptor beta chains from one sample, sequenced in a study of T-cell memory formation after mild COVID-19. Via MiXCR, TCRdb re-called the 5' RACE reads, giving one row per CDR3 protein. The sample includes more than 350,000 distinct CDR3 sequences, around a sixth of them seen just once. Specimen: PBMCs or a T cell subset sorted from them (not recorded which). The source of these receptors is a man younger than 35 who had mild COVID-19 (a few samples of this study predate the infection). Cell type and time point are not known. CDR3s include the opening cysteine and the closing phenylalanine or tryptophan. Each record gives: clone size, D gene, J gene, V gene, CDR3 DNA, CDR3 protein. D genes are given only for firm matches. Clone size is not always given. Where it is, it says once, few, many or a class for expanded clones.

abundance: few; d_gene: TRBD2; j_gene: TRBJ2-5; v_gene: TRBV5-1; CDR3nt: TGCGCCAGCAGCCTAGGACTAGCGGGCCAAGGGATGACCCAGTACTTC; CDR3aa: CASSLGLAGQGMTQYF
abundance: .; d_gene: .; j_gene: TRBJ1-1; v_gene: TRBV27; CDR3nt: TGTGCCAGCAGTTCTTCCTCCGCGGGGCACACTGAAGCTTTCTTT; CDR3aa: CASSSSSAGHTEAFF
abundance: .; d_gene: .; j_gene: TRBJ1-2; v_gene: TRBV7-9; CDR3nt: TGTGCCAGCAGCTTACTACAGGTTTCCGGTGGCTACACCTTC; CDR3aa: CASSLLQVSGGYTF
abundance: .; d_gene: .; j_gene: TRBJ2-3; v_gene: TRBV6-5; CDR3nt: TGTGCCAGCAGTACCAGGGTTTTGCGGGGTCCAGATACGCAGTATTTT; CDR3aa: CASSTRVLRGPDTQYF
abundance: few; d_gene: TRBD2; j_gene: TRBJ2-5; v_gene: TRBV4-3; CDR3nt: TGCGCCAGCAGCCAAGATTCGGCTAGCGGGGGTGAGACCCAGTACTTC; CDR3aa: CASSQDSASGGETQYF
abundance: few; d_gene: TRBD1; j_gene: TRBJ2-3; v_gene: TRBV7-9; CDR3nt: TGTGCCAGCAGCTTAGCTTTGGGACAGCAAGATACGCAGTATTTT; CDR3aa: CASSLALGQQDTQYF
abundance: .; d_gene: TRBD1; j_gene: TRBJ2-3; v_gene: TRBV5-1; CDR3nt: TGCGCCAGCAGAAAGGGGGCGAAGGCAGATACGCAGTATTTT; CDR3aa: CASRKGAKADTQYF
abundance: .; d_gene: .; j_gene: TRBJ1-5; v_gene: TRBV5-5; CDR3nt: TGTGCCAGCAGGTCAGGGATTCGGCGCAATCAGCCCCAGCATTTT; CDR3aa: CASRSGIRRNQPQHF
abundance: .; d_gene: TRBD2; j_gene: TRBJ2-3; v_gene: TRBV4-3; CDR3nt: TGCGCCAGCAGCCGTAGCCTAGCGGGCGAGACAGATACGCAGTATTTT; CDR3aa: CASSRSLAGETDTQYF
abundance: .; d_gene: .; j_gene: TRBJ2-5; v_gene: TRBV7-2; CDR3nt: TGTGCCAGCAGCCCCCAGCCGGGGGCCCAGTACTTC; CDR3aa: CASSPQPGAQYF
abundance: many; d_gene: .; j_gene: TRBJ2-1; v_gene: TRBV7-6; CDR3nt: TGTGCCAGCAGCTTAGGGGGCCTGGGTGAGCAGTTCTTC; CDR3aa: CASSLGGLGEQFF
abundance: few; d_gene: TRBD1; j_gene: TRBJ2-4; v_gene: TRBV3-1; CDR3nt: TGTGCCAGCGGACAGGGGGCAGCCAAAAACATTCAGTACTTC; CDR3aa: CASGQGAAKNIQYF
abundance: .; d_gene: .; j_gene: TRBJ1-2; v_gene: TRBV2; CDR3nt: TGTGCCACCTCCGAAGCTAACTATGGCTACACCTTC; CDR3aa: CATSEANYGYTF
abundance: .; d_gene: .; j_gene: TRBJ2-3; v_gene: TRBV29-1; CDR3nt: TGCAGCGTTGGCCACAGGACAGATACGCAGTATTTT; CDR3aa: CSVGHRTDTQYF
abundance: few; d_gene: .; j_gene: TRBJ1-1; v_gene: TRBV9; CDR3nt: TGTGCCAGCAGCACACTTCAGGGCCCCGTTGAAGCTTTCTTT; CDR3aa: CASSTLQGPVEAFF
abundance: once; d_gene: .; j_gene: TRBJ2-3; v_gene: TRBV7-8; CDR3nt: TGTGCCAGCAGGCGAATGGGACTCAGCACAGATACGCAGTATTTT; CDR3aa: CASRRMGLSTDTQYF